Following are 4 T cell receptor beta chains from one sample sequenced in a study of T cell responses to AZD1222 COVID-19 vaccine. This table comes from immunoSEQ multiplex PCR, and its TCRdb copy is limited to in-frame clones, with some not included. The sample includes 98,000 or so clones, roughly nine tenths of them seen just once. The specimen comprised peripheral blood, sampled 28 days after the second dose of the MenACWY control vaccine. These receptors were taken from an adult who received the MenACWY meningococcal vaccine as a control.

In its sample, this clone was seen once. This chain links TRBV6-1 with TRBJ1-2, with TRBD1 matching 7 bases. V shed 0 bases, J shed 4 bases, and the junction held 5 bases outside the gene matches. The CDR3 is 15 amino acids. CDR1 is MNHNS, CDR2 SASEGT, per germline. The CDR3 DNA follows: TGTGCCAGCAGTGAAGCGGTCGGGACAGTCTATGGCTACACCTTC. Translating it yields CASSEAVGTVYGYTF.

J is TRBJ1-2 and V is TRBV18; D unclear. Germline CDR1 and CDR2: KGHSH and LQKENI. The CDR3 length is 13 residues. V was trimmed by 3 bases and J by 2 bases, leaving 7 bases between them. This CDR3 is CASSPTQNYGYTF. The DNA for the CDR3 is TGTGCCAGCTCACCCACACAAAACTATGGCTACACCTTC.

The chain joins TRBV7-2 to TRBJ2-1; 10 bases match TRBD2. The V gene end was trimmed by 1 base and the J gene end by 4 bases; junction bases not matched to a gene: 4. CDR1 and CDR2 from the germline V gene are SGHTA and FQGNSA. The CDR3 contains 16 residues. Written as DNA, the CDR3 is TGTGCCAGCAGCTTAGTGCCTAGCGGGGGATACAATGAGCAGTTCTTC. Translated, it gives CASSLVPSGGYNEQFF.

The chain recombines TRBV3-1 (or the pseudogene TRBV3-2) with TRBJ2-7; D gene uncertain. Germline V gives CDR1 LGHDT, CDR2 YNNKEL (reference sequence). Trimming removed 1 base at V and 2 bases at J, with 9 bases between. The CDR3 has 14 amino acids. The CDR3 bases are TGTGCCAGCAGCCAAGCGGGCGCTACCTACGAGCAGTACTTC. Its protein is CASSQAGATYEQYF.